These T cell receptor beta chains were read from a single sample in a study of T-cell reconstitution after alpha-beta-depleted transplantation in children. TCRdb fed the PCR reads into MiXCR, producing one record per CDR3 protein. Here the sample spans 780,000 or so distinct CDR3 sequences, about 16% being singletons. The sequencing here drew on PBMCs, mostly from graft donor cells, taken 360 days after TCRalphabeta/CD19-depleted stem cell transplant. The receptors originated from a male patient under 18 who had a stem cell transplant for acute lymphoblastic leukemia, so the T cells may come from the graft donor. The CDR3 runs from the conserved cysteine through the conserved F or W. The order of the fields is clone size, V gene, J gene, D gene, CDR3 DNA, CDR3 protein. D genes are given only for firm matches. A clone size is listed for some rows: how often the clone was seen (once, few, many), or a class if it is expanded.

>few|TRBV12-3/TRBV12-4|TRBJ2-5|TRBD2
TGTGCCAGCAGTCGGACTAGCGGGAGGGCCCTCCAAGAGACCCAGTACTTC
CASSRTSGRALQETQYF
>few|TRBV6-5|TRBJ2-3|TRBD2
TGTGCCAGCAGTTACCTAGGCGGGAGGGTCACAGATACGCAGTATTTT
CASSYLGGRVTDTQYF
>few|TRBV5-1|TRBJ2-3|TRBD2
TGCGCCAGCAGCTTGAGGACTAGCGGGCGACGCACAGATACGCAGTATTTT
CASSLRTSGRRTDTQYF
>few|TRBV18|TRBJ1-5|TRBD1
TGTGCCAGCTCACCAATCGGTTCCCGGGACAGGGGAGGAGATCAGCCCCAGCATTTT
CASSPIGSRDRGGDQPQHF
>few|TRBV29-1|TRBJ1-6|NA
TGCAGCGTGGTGGACAAGGTGATCAATTCACCCCTCCACTTT
CSVVDKVINSPLHF
>NA|TRBV11-2|TRBJ2-3|TRBD2
TGTGCCTGCAGCTTAGGAGCTAGCGGGAGCACAGATACGCAGTATTTT
CACSLGASGSTDTQYF
>once|TRBV3-1|TRBJ2-1|TRBD1
TGTGCCAGCAGCCAATGGGACAGGGGAGACAATGAGCAGTTCTTC
CASSQWDRGDNEQFF
>few|TRBV18|TRBJ2-2|NA
TGTGCCAGCTCACCATGGGCGGGAAACACCGGGGAGCTGTTTTTT
CASSPWAGNTGELFF
>few|TRBV9|TRBJ1-3|TRBD1
TGTGCCAGCAGCGCACGACAGGGTCGGGCTGGAAACACCATATATTTT
CASSARQGRAGNTIYF
>few|TRBV21-1|TRBJ2-4|NA
TGTGCCAGCAGCAAAACTATGGGGCGAAAGGGAAACATTCAGTACTTC
CASSKTMGRKGNIQYF
>NA|TRBV20-1|TRBJ2-1|TRBD1
TGCAGTGCTAGAGGGACACCGGGACAGGAGGAGTTCTTC
CSARGTPGQEEFF
>NA|TRBV19|TRBJ2-1|NA
TGTGCCAGTACCCCCGAGGCCCGGTGGAATGAGCAGTTCTTC
CASTPEARWNEQFF
>NA|TRBV27|TRBJ2-1|NA
TGTGCCAGCAGTTTATACGAGAGCTCCTACAATGAGCAGTTCTTC
CASSLYESSYNEQFF
>NA|TRBV10-3|TRBJ2-1|TRBD1
TGTGCCATCAGTGAGGCAGACAGGGGGCCTAACAATGAGCAGTTCTTC
CAISEADRGPNNEQFF
>few|TRBV21-1|TRBJ2-7|NA
TGTGCCAGCGACCCAGAGCGGTACGAGCAGTACTTC
CASDPERYEQYF
>NA|TRBV5-1|TRBJ2-7|TRBD1
TGCGCCAGCAGTGGACAGGGAAGCGAGCAGTACTTC
CASSGQGSEQYF
>few|TRBV28|TRBJ2-3|TRBD2
TGTGCCACCTTCGAGCTAGCGGGCAACGCACAATCCACAGATACGCAGTATTTT
CATFELAGNAQSTDTQYF
>NA|TRBV11-2|TRBJ2-2|TRBD1
TGTGCCAGCAGCTTAGATCGGACAGGGCCTAGCACCGGGGAGCTGTTTTTT
CASSLDRTGPSTGELFF
>NA|TRBV27|TRBJ2-1|TRBD2
TGTGCCAGCAGTTGGAGACTAGCATTAAGGGAGCAGTTCTTC
CASSWRLALREQFF
>NA|TRBV12-3/TRBV12-4|TRBJ2-7|NA
TGTGCCAGCAGTATCTCTCAAGGGCGCGAGCAGTACTTC
CASSISQGREQYF
>NA|TRBV24-1|TRBJ2-5|NA
TGTGCCACCAGTCTTACAGGGACGTCAGAGACCCAGTACTTC
CATSLTGTSETQYF
>NA|TRBV27|TRBJ2-1|TRBD2
TGTGCCAGCAGCTCGTTACTAGCGGGAGCTCTTTCCTACAATGAGCAGTTCTTC
CASSSLLAGALSYNEQFF
>NA|TRBV5-1|TRBJ1-4|TRBD1
TGCGCCAGCAGCTTTACAGGGGCGGTAGCTAATGAAAAACTGTTTTTT
CASSFTGAVANEKLFF
>NA|TRBV2|TRBJ1-5|TRBD1
TGTGCCAGCAGAGCACAGGGGGCTCGGGGGCAGCCCCAGCATTTT
CASRAQGARGQPQHF
>many|TRBV21-1|TRBJ1-3|NA
TGTGCCAGCAGCAAACGGGGGCTTCGTGGAAACACCATATATTTT
CASSKRGLRGNTIYF
>many|TRBV29-1|TRBJ2-7|TRBD1
TGCAGCGGGTCCGGGACAGTCAACGAGCAGTACTTC
CSGSGTVNEQYF
>few|TRBV11-2|TRBJ2-7|NA
TGTGCCAGCAGCTTAGTACAGGGAACGAGGGAGCAGTACTTC
CASSLVQGTREQYF
>NA|TRBV9|TRBJ2-7|NA
TGTGCCAGCAGCGTAGGGTCCGGGACGGGCTACGAGCAGTACTTC
CASSVGSGTGYEQYF
>few|TRBV20-1|TRBJ1-1|NA
TGCAGTGCTAGAGACTCAGGGCGGCAAGGCACTGAAGCTTTCTTT
CSARDSGRQGTEAFF
>few|TRBV28|TRBJ1-2|NA
TGTGCCAGCAACTCTTGGGGCTATGGCTACACCTTC
CASNSWGYGYTF
>many|TRBV20-1|TRBJ2-7|NA
TGCAGTGCCCCCCCATCAGCATACTACGAGCAGTACTTC
CSAPPSAYYEQYF
>few|TRBV4-1|TRBJ2-1|TRBD2
TGCGCCAGCAGCCAGACCTCGACTAGCGGGATGGGCAATGAGCAGTTCTTC
CASSQTSTSGMGNEQFF
>many|TRBV29-1|TRBJ2-7|NA
TGCAGCGTTGCACAGCCTTACGAGCAGTACTTC
CSVAQPYEQYF
>NA|TRBV20-1|TRBJ1-3|NA
TGCAGTGCTACGGGACTCTCTGGAAACACCATATATTTT
CSATGLSGNTIYF
>few|TRBV7-9|TRBJ1-6|NA
TGTGCCAGCAGCCCCCACAGGGACGGTTCACCCCTCCACTTT
CASSPHRDGSPLHF
>NA|TRBV7-9|TRBJ2-7|TRBD2
TGTGCCAGCAGCTACTTTCTAGCGGGAGCCTACGAGCAGTACTTC
CASSYFLAGAYEQYF
>few|TRBV14|TRBJ2-4|TRBD2
TGTGCCAGCAGCCAGGGGACTAGCGGGAAAAACATTCAGTACTTC
CASSQGTSGKNIQYF
>few|TRBV5-1|TRBJ2-1|TRBD1
TGCGCCAGCAGCTTGCCCGGGACAGTCACTTACTTC
CASSLPGTVTYF
>few|TRBV2|TRBJ2-1|NA
TGTGCCAGCAGTGCCCTCAAGAGGAATGAGCAGTTCTTC
CASSALKRNEQFF
>NA|TRBV4-2|TRBJ2-5|TRBD2
TGTGCCAGCAGCCAAGAGACTAGCGGGAGGCAGACCCAGTACTTC
CASSQETSGRQTQYF
>many|TRBV20-1|TRBJ2-1|TRBD1
TGCAGTGCTAGAGTTTACAGGGGGACCTCCTACAATGAGCAGTTCTTC
CSARVYRGTSYNEQFF
>many|TRBV12-3/TRBV12-4|TRBJ2-5|NA
TGTGCCAGCAGTTTTCCAGGGGACACGAAAGAGACCCAGTACTTC
CASSFPGDTKETQYF
>few|TRBV11-1|TRBJ2-1|NA
TGTGCCAGCAGCCCGACAGGCTATGGGGCTAGCGGCAGAAGCTCCTACAATGAGCAGTTCTTC
CASSPTGYGASGRSSYNEQFF
>few|TRBV7-2|TRBJ2-7|NA
TGTGCCAGCTCCCGGATACAGGAGGAATACGAGCAGTACTTC
CASSRIQEEYEQYF
>NA|TRBV12-3/TRBV12-4|TRBJ2-1|NA
TGTGCCAGCCAGCCCTTTGCGGGCGGCAATGAGCAGTTCTTC
CASQPFAGGNEQFF
>few|TRBV7-8|TRBJ2-7|NA
TGTGCCAGCAGCTTAGGGAACCAAAGCCCCAACCAGAACTACGAGCAGTACTTC
CASSLGNQSPNQNYEQYF
>few|TRBV5-1|TRBJ2-1|TRBD2
TGCGCCAGCAGCTTGGAAGGATCGGCTAGCGGGTGGGATGAGCAGTTCTTC
CASSLEGSASGWDEQFF
>many|TRBV20-1|TRBJ2-5|NA
TGCAGTGCTAGTAAAGCGACTATGCAAGAGACCCAGTACTTC
CSASKATMQETQYF
>few|TRBV6-1|TRBJ1-1|NA
TGTGCCAGCAGCCGACAACAGGGTACCACTGAAGCTTTCTTT
CASSRQQGTTEAFF
>many|TRBV5-1|TRBJ2-7|TRBD1
TGCGCCAGCAGCTTGGTTGGGGACAGCTACGAGCAGTACTTC
CASSLVGDSYEQYF
>NA|TRBV9|TRBJ2-5|TRBD1
TGTGCCAGCAGCCCCACCGTAAGGGGGCCTCATCTCCAAGAGACCCAGTACTTC
CASSPTVRGPHLQETQYF
>NA|TRBV2|TRBJ2-1|TRBD2
TGTGCCAGCAGTGATAGGACTAGCGGGAGGAGGGAGCAGTTCTTC
CASSDRTSGRREQFF
>NA|TRBV20-1|TRBJ2-7|NA
TGCAGTTCGGGAGATTCCTACGAGCAGTACTTC
CSSGDSYEQYF
>few|TRBV10-1|TRBJ2-1|NA
TGCGCCAGCAGTGAGTACCTCCTAGGGGATGAGCAGTTCTTC
CASSEYLLGDEQFF
>many|TRBV7-2|TRBJ2-2|TRBD2
TGTGCCAGCAGGTCGACTCCGGGACTAGGAGGCACCGGGGAGCTGTTTTTT
CASRSTPGLGGTGELFF
>few|TRBV5-1|TRBJ1-1|NA
TGCGCCAGCAGCCAGGGGAGCGTGAACACTGAAGCTTTCTTT
CASSQGSVNTEAFF
>many|TRBV6-5|TRBJ2-7|NA
TGTGCCAGCAGTTACCCCTTTAGGGTCGTCGTCTACGAGCAGTACTTC
CASSYPFRVVVYEQYF